The subject of this entry is one T cell receptor (beta chain). The sample originates from a study of blood T cell repertoires in COVID-19. Background on the study: Sites across the United States, Italy and Spain contributed samples from acute and convalescent COVID-19.

This CDR3 is built from 15 residues. Germline-derived CDR1 and CDR2 are SGHTA and FQGNSA. Trimming at V came to 6 bases and at J to 2 bases, leaving 5 bases not matched to a gene. Under the authors' procedure: Reference gene primer amplification in the assay estimated nucleated cell counts. This table comes from immunoSEQ multiplex PCR, and its TCRdb copy is limited to in-frame clones, with some not included. D and trimming were read from the DNA, whereas the V and J calls and clone size are those reported in that table. The data hold 150,000 to 200,000 clones, with around 89% observed a single time.

This TCR derives from a man aged 40-49 years with active or convalescent COVID-19. This chain uses TRBV7-2 with TRBJ2-3; TRBD2 matches 10 bases. The source material was peripheral blood. Written as DNA, the CDR3 is TGTGCCAGCAGAGTAGCGGGGGGCCTCACAGATACGCAGTATTTT. As protein: CASRVAGGLTDTQYF.